This T cell receptor (beta chain) derives from a study of T cells in Graves' hyperthyroidism and ophthalmopathy. The study, taken as a whole, reports: Ophthalmopathy stood apart from stable hyperthyroidism in a 13 V-J model. Within blood appeared most thyroid clonotypes that had expanded above 0.001.

Turning to this clonotype: Its antigen is currently unknown.

Amplified TCR beta CDR3 regions derived from RNA transcripts. When the TCR CDR3 underwent first-round RT-PCR, the HTBI primer set was used. One entry per CDR3 protein, called by TCRdb with MiXCR from the multiplex PCR reads. Of 500,000 to 650,000 distinct CDR3 sequences listed, more than 15% are singletons. Clinical symptoms, serum thyroxine, TRAb, thyroid ultrasound and orbital computed tomography informed diagnoses. Sequenced sample: blood. This sequence originates from a woman under 30 with Graves' ophthalmopathy.

The CDR3 loop reads CASSVAPGNYGYTF. The DNA of the CDR3 is TGTGCCAGCAGCGTAGCCCCAGGGAACTATGGCTACACCTTC. The J gene is TRBJ1-2, the V gene TRBV9, with D possibly being TRBD1 (5 bases). CDR1 is SGDLS, CDR2 YYNGEE, per germline. V was shortened by 0 bases and J by 2 bases, with 8 bases between the two germline ends. CDR3 length: 14 residues.